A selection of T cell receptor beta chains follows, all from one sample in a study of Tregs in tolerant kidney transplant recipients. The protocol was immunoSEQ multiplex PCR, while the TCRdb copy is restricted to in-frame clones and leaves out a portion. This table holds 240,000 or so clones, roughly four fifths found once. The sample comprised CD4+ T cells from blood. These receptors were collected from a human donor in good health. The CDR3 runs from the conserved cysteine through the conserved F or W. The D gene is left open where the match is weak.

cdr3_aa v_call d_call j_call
CASSPDRRYGYTF TRBV19 - TRBJ1-2
CASSRDRNNQPQHF TRBV7-2 - TRBJ1-5
CASSASGTGVYGYTF TRBV6-1 TRBD1 TRBJ1-2
CASSLQGVTEGNTIYF TRBV2 TRBD1 TRBJ1-3
CASRQGLNTEAFF TRBV2 - TRBJ1-1
CASSSSGHPSLVYEQYF TRBV5-5 - TRBJ2-7
CASSPTSGSPQETQYF TRBV4-2 TRBD2 TRBJ2-5
CASSPTRTTDTQYF TRBV6-5 - TRBJ2-3
CASSMDRGETQYF TRBV7-7 - TRBJ2-5
CASSFPGGDQPQHF TRBV7-9 - TRBJ1-5
CASSLRPDLTYEQYF TRBV5-8 - TRBJ2-7
CASSMPRQGANTEAFF TRBV19 TRBD1 TRBJ1-1
CASRGTGASPNEKLFF TRBV2 TRBD1 TRBJ1-4
CASSFGLGRDYGYTF TRBV27 - TRBJ1-2
CASSIAVGVTYNEQFF TRBV19 - TRBJ2-1
CASSLDGLAKNIQYF TRBV5-1 - TRBJ2-4
CASSLAGPSSYNSPLHF TRBV5-1 - TRBJ1-6